This entry lists 9 T cell receptor beta chains sequenced from one sample in a study of T cells in Graves' hyperthyroidism and ophthalmopathy. Researchers took RNA transcripts and amplified the TCR beta CDR3 regions from them. RT-PCR in the first round (using the HTBI primer set) targeted the TCR CDR3. One entry per CDR3 protein, called by TCRdb with MiXCR from the multiplex PCR reads. The table includes hundreds of thousands of distinct CDR3 sequences, less than 25% detected once. Source material: blood. Every receptor here comes from a man between 25 and 39 years old with Graves' ophthalmopathy.

CDR3 region: CASSLEGEVARETQYF. The DNA for the CDR3 is TGCGCCAGCAGCTTGGAAGGGGAGGTGGCGAGGGAGACCCAGTACTTC. The chain couples TRBV5-1 to TRBJ2-5, with a possible D match to TRBD2 (6 bases). Germline V gene sequence: CDR1 SGHRS, CDR2 YFSETQ. The V gene lost 0 bases and the J gene lost 5 bases, with 17 bases spanning the gap. The CDR3 extends over 16 amino acids.

The J gene is TRBJ2-2, the V gene TRBV19; a possible D gene is TRBD1 (5 bases). The CDR3 covers 14 residues. V was clipped by 7 bases and J by 2 bases, with 11 bases between them. CDR1 and CDR2 (germline): LNHDA, SQIVND (reference sequence). The CDR3 DNA sequence: TGTGCCAGTAATACAGGACCCAACACCGGGGAGCTGTTTTTT. Residues: CASNTGPNTGELFF.

The chain has TRBV7-2 and TRBJ2-7, with 14 bases that match TRBD2. The germline gives CDR1 SGHTA, CDR2 FQGNSA. V lost 5 bases, J lost 0 bases, and 12 bases stayed unmatched. The CDR3 is made up of 19 amino acids. The CDR3 sequence: CASSPPGRTSGRTSYEQYF. CDR3 DNA sequence: TGTGCCAGCAGCCCCCCTGGAAGGACTAGCGGGAGGACCTCCTACGAGCAGTACTTC.

This clonotype was picked up many times. The V gene is TRBV7-9, the J gene TRBJ2-7, with 7 bases fitting TRBD1. V gave up 4 bases and J gave up 2 bases; unmatched junction bases: 8. The CDR3 has 15 amino acids. Per the germline V gene, CDR1 is SEHNR and CDR2 is FQNEAQ (reference sequence). CDR3 amino acids: CASSYDRVPTYEQYF. The CDR3 bases are TGTGCCAGCAGCTACGACAGGGTCCCTACCTACGAGCAGTACTTC.

DNA of the CDR3: TGTGCCACCGGGGCGACTAGCGGGATGGCTGGGCAGTTCTTC. Protein sequence: CATGATSGMAGQFF. The chain has TRBV24-1 and TRBJ2-1, with 11 bases lining up with TRBD2. Trimming removed 9 bases from V and 12 bases from J; junction bases left unmatched: 12. The CDR3 is made up of 14 amino acids. From germline, CDR1 is KGHDR and CDR2 SFDVKD.

This sequence joins TRBV7-9 and TRBJ2-5; 10 nucleotides match TRBD2. Trimming removed 4 bases from V and 1 base from J; junction bases left unmatched: 15. The germline gives CDR1 SEHNR, CDR2 FQNEAQ (reference sequence). The CDR3 spans 19 residues. The CDR3 here is CASSSIGGRAGGSQETQYF. The CDR3 region has the DNA TGTGCCAGCAGCTCGATAGGGGGCAGAGCGGGAGGGAGCCAAGAGACCCAGTACTTC.

A few counts support this clonotype. The chain links TRBV7-8 to TRBJ2-1; tentatively, D is TRBD2 (6 bases). This CDR3 region has 16 residues. Germline V CDR1 and CDR2: SGHVS, FQNEAQ. Deletions cut 3 bases from V and 6 bases from J, with 18 bases between. CDR3 region: CASSFVWLGGSNEQFF. The CDR3, as DNA: TGTGCCAGCAGCTTTGTCTGGCTCGGGGGTAGCAATGAGCAGTTCTTC.

The genes are TRBV6-2 or TRBV6-3 and TRBJ2-7, with 10 bases lining up with TRBD2. The ends lost 7 bases at V and 4 bases at J; junction bases unmatched: 10. The CDR3 runs to 15 residues. Germline CDR1 reads MNHEY; CDR2 reads SVGEGT. Here the CDR3 reads CASNSRAGGPYEQYF. The CDR3 coding sequence is TGTGCCAGCAACTCCCGAGCGGGAGGGCCTTACGAGCAGTACTTC.

The chain recombines TRBV10-3 with TRBJ2-5; TRBD2 aligns across 7 bases. With 5 bases clipped from V and 1 base from J, the junction kept 10 bases outside the gene matches. The CDR3 consists of 16 residues. CDR1 is ENHRY, CDR2 SYGVKD, per germline. The CDR3 DNA reads as TGTGCCATCAGTCGGGGCGTAGCGGGCCCCCAAGAGACCCAGTACTTC. This codes for CAISRGVAGPQETQYF.